Listed below are T cell receptor beta chains from one sample, sequenced in a study of T-cell memory formation after mild COVID-19. From the 5' RACE reads, TCRdb called clonotypes with MiXCR, one entry per CDR3 protein. The sample holds tens of thousands of distinct CDR3 sequences, approximately 13% seen once. The specimen was PBMCs or a T cell subset sorted from them (not recorded which). The receptor source for this set is an adult woman who had mild COVID-19 (a few samples of this study predate the infection). Cell type and time point are not known. Both conserved end residues are part of each CDR3. Each record gives: clone size, J gene, D gene, V gene, CDR3 protein, CDR3 DNA. The D gene is left open where the match is weak. Size is stated for part of the rows, as once, few or many counts, or as a class when the clone is expanded.

- | TRBJ1-1 | - | TRBV4-1 | CASSQDLQLRMNTEAFF | TGCGCCAGCAGCCAAGATCTGCAGCTGCGCATGAACACTGAAGCTTTCTTT
- | TRBJ2-7 | - | TRBV30 | CAWSAPSYEQYF | TGTGCCTGGAGTGCACCTTCCTACGAGCAGTACTTC
few | TRBJ2-7 | - | TRBV6-1 | CASSKRAGAGYEQYF | TGTGCCAGCAGTAAACGGGCAGGGGCAGGTTACGAGCAGTACTTC
once | TRBJ2-3 | - | TRBV5-4 | CASSYRGEDTQYF | TGTGCCAGCAGTTATAGGGGGGAGGATACGCAGTATTTT
- | TRBJ2-7 | TRBD2 | TRBV14 | CASSQDLASGLSYEQYF | TGTGCCAGCAGCCAAGATTTGGCTAGCGGGCTGTCCTACGAGCAGTACTTC
few | TRBJ2-7 | TRBD1 | TRBV6-5 | CASSRTGRVYEQYF | TGTGCCAGCAGTAGGACAGGAAGGGTCTACGAGCAGTACTTC
- | TRBJ2-7 | - | TRBV12-3/TRBV12-4 | CASSPSPPGGLFHEQYF | TGTGCCAGCAGCCCTTCCCCCCCGGGTGGATTGTTCCACGAGCAGTACTTC
- | TRBJ2-7 | TRBD2 | TRBV7-9 | CASSSWTSSDEQYF | TGTGCCAGCAGCTCTTGGACTAGCAGCGACGAGCAGTACTTC
- | TRBJ1-1 | - | TRBV29-1 | CSADRQTLNTEAFF | TGCAGCGCTGACCGACAGACTTTGAACACTGAAGCTTTCTTT
few | TRBJ2-5 | TRBD2 | TRBV20-1 | CSAVLAGVQETQYF | TGCAGTGCTGTACTAGCGGGGGTGCAAGAGACCCAGTACTTC
few | TRBJ2-5 | TRBD2 | TRBV4-2 | CASSQGQRIAGAQETQYF | TGTGCCAGCAGCCAAGGGCAGAGAATAGCGGGAGCCCAAGAGACCCAGTACTTC
- | TRBJ2-3 | - | TRBV5-1 | CASSLNYFPTDTQYF | TGCGCCAGCAGCTTGAATTACTTTCCCACAGATACGCAGTATTTT
few | TRBJ2-7 | - | TRBV7-9 | CASSLLTSSGTYEQYF | TGTGCCAGCAGCCTACTAACTAGCTCCGGAACCTACGAGCAGTACTTC
- | TRBJ2-7 | - | TRBV13 | CASSRTLSSYEQYF | TGTGCCAGCAGCAGGACCCTGAGCTCCTACGAGCAGTACTTC
- | TRBJ1-2 | - | TRBV6-5 | CASSYRSGPGRGYTF | TGTGCCAGCAGTTACCGTTCCGGGCCCGGGAGAGGCTACACCTTC
few | TRBJ2-1 | TRBD2 | TRBV7-9 | CASSPAGTSVYNEQFF | TGTGCCAGCAGCCCGGCCGGGACTAGCGTCTACAATGAGCAGTTCTTC
few | TRBJ2-1 | TRBD2 | TRBV9 | CASSYRVAGAYNEQFF | TGTGCCAGCAGCTACCGCGTGGCGGGAGCTTACAATGAGCAGTTCTTC
- | TRBJ2-1 | - | TRBV11-1 | CASSPRRGNEQFF | TGTGCCAGCAGCCCGAGGAGGGGCAATGAGCAGTTCTTC
few | TRBJ2-1 | - | TRBV9 | CASSPSTGTSSYNEQFF | TGTGCCAGCAGCCCTTCTACCGGGACAAGTTCTTACAATGAGCAGTTCTTC
few | TRBJ2-1 | - | TRBV27 | CASSLDTAAYNEQFF | TGTGCCAGCAGTTTAGACACCGCGGCTTACAATGAGCAGTTCTTC
- | TRBJ2-3 | - | TRBV3-1 | CASQSVSSTDTQYF | TGTGCCAGCCAGAGCGTTTCTAGCACAGATACGCAGTATTTT
few | TRBJ2-1 | - | TRBV9 | CASSVDPPEGYNEQFF | TGTGCCAGCAGCGTAGATCCACCGGAGGGTTACAATGAGCAGTTCTTC
- | TRBJ2-1 | TRBD1 | TRBV14 | CASSQRTGSSYNEQFF | TGTGCCAGCAGCCAACGGACAGGGAGCTCCTACAATGAGCAGTTCTTC
few | TRBJ2-7 | TRBD1 | TRBV2 | CASSPRTGVYNEQYF | TGTGCCAGCAGCCCGAGGACAGGGGTCTATAACGAGCAGTACTTC
few | TRBJ2-2 | TRBD1 | TRBV29-1 | CSVEEAGQGDTGELFF | TGCAGCGTTGAGGAGGCGGGACAGGGGGACACCGGGGAGCTGTTTTTT
few | TRBJ2-1 | - | TRBV7-2 | CASSPRDWGFSYNEQFF | TGTGCCAGCAGCCCACGGGACTGGGGCTTCTCCTACAATGAGCAGTTCTTC
- | TRBJ2-3 | - | TRBV18 | CASSLLTTSGLTDTQYF | TGTGCCAGCTCACTCCTTACGACGTCAGGCCTCACAGATACGCAGTATTTT
few | TRBJ2-7 | TRBD1 | TRBV12-3/TRBV12-4 | CASSFGTVEQYF | TGTGCCAGCAGTTTTGGGACAGTCGAGCAGTACTTC
few | TRBJ2-2 | - | TRBV7-9 | CASSLAGILAPNTGELFF | TGTGCCAGCAGCTTAGCGGGGATCCTAGCGCCGAACACCGGGGAGCTGTTTTTT
- | TRBJ2-7 | - | TRBV2 | CASSEVGQEQYF | TGTGCCAGCAGTGAAGTAGGGCAAGAGCAGTACTTC
- | TRBJ1-5 | - | TRBV6-6 | CASSPLAGTDIYQPQHF | TGTGCCAGCAGCCCCTTAGCCGGGACGGACATCTATCAGCCCCAGCATTTT
few | TRBJ2-3 | TRBD2 | TRBV5-6 | CASSYGTSGSLDTQYF | TGTGCCAGCAGTTATGGGACTAGCGGGAGTTTAGATACGCAGTATTTT
medium-sized | TRBJ2-7 | - | TRBV5-5 | CASSLPPEDEQYF | TGTGCCAGCAGCTTGCCCCCTGAGGACGAGCAGTACTTC
few | TRBJ2-2 | - | TRBV30 | CAWSRGDGGELFF | TGTGCCTGGAGTCGAGGGGATGGCGGGGAGCTGTTTTTT
- | TRBJ1-6 | - | TRBV20-1 | CSARSPGAEISPLHF | TGCAGTGCTAGAAGTCCAGGGGCGGAGATTTCACCCCTCCACTTT
few | TRBJ2-1 | - | TRBV6-5 | CASSYSGISYNEQFF | TGTGCCAGCAGTTACTCGGGGATCTCCTACAATGAGCAGTTCTTC
few | TRBJ1-2 | TRBD1 | TRBV6-4 | CASSDSSWTGIYGYTF | TGTGCCAGCAGTGACTCATCTTGGACAGGAATTTATGGCTACACCTTC
few | TRBJ2-1 | TRBD1 | TRBV4-1 | CASSQALFSGTGVNEQFF | TGCGCCAGCAGCCAAGCCCTTTTCTCCGGGACAGGAGTCAATGAGCAGTTCTTC
few | TRBJ2-7 | - | TRBV6-2/TRBV6-3 | CASSYERSLNEQYF | TGTGCCAGCAGTTACGAGCGCAGCCTCAACGAGCAGTACTTC
- | TRBJ2-1 | - | TRBV12-3/TRBV12-4 | CASSLVRMNEQFF | TGTGCCAGCAGTCTAGTGAGAATGAATGAGCAGTTCTTC
few | TRBJ2-7 | - | TRBV27 | CASSYRKSSYEQYF | TGTGCCAGCAGTTACCGGAAGAGCTCCTACGAGCAGTACTTC
few | TRBJ2-5 | - | TRBV20-1 | CSASILEGVETQYF | TGCAGTGCTAGTATTCTGGAGGGCGTAGAGACCCAGTACTTC
- | TRBJ2-7 | - | TRBV12-3/TRBV12-4 | CASSLAEGEESFYEQYF | TGTGCCAGCAGTTTAGCGGAGGGCGAGGAATCCTTCTACGAGCAGTACTTC
once | TRBJ2-1 | - | TRBV12-3/TRBV12-4 | CASARTETYNEQFF | TGTGCCAGCGCACGGACGGAAACCTACAATGAGCAGTTCTTC
few | TRBJ2-7 | TRBD1 | TRBV27 | CASSPGTGLIEQYF | TGTGCCAGCAGTCCAGGGACAGGGTTGATCGAGCAGTACTTC
few | TRBJ1-6 | - | TRBV20-1 | CSAREIGSPPLHF | TGCAGTGCTAGAGAAATCGGATCCCCACCCCTCCACTTT